Below, 9 T cell receptor beta chains from the same sample are listed, as sequenced in a study of spatial heterogeneity in lung cancer. One entry per CDR3 protein, called by TCRdb with MiXCR from the 5' RACE reads. This sample has some 1,500 distinct CDR3 sequences; more than 8.5% occur once, and the top ten carry around two fifths. The time point denotes: sample taken at primary tumor resection. Study-wide findings and caveats: For expanded intratumoral alpha and beta TCRs, counts tracked tumor mutation counts.

The antigens for these receptors are not known. The sample was lung tumor tissue, taken at surgery. The receptor set was obtained from a female donor with early-stage non-small cell lung cancer.

This clonotype has at least ten counts. This beta chain was picked up by a library intended for alpha chains and is off target, so its count carries little meaning. The chain employs TRBV29-1 and TRBJ2-7, with 9 bases fitting TRBD1. The V segment lost 7 bases and the J segment 5 bases; nucleotides outside the gene matches: 6. CDR3 length: 12 residues. Germline lookup yields CDR1 SQVTM and CDR2 ANQGSEA. The CDR3 loop is CSAGTGYNEQYF. The CDR3 nucleotides are TGCAGCGCTGGGACAGGGTATAACGAGCAGTACTTC.

This clonotype showed up many times. This beta chain slipped into a library made for alpha chains as a stray read, so its size is not meaningful. This chain links TRBV27 with TRBJ1-6; TRBD1 aligns across 7 bases. After removal of 6 bases from V and 7 bases from J, the junction contained 3 bases not matched to a gene. Per germline, CDR1 MNHEY and CDR2 SMNVEV (reference sequence). This CDR3 contains 13 residues. CDR3 nucleotides: TGTGCCAGCAGCAGGGGGGACAATTCACCCCTCCACTTT. Its translation: CASSRGDNSPLHF.

By proportion, this clonotype is medium-sized (0.01 to 0.1%). A library made for alpha chains picked up this beta chain off target, so its size means little. This rearrangement joins TRBV6-2 or TRBV6-3 to TRBJ2-3, with TRBD2 matching over 14 bases. V lost 6 bases to trimming and J lost 5 bases; unmatched junction nucleotides: 1. Germline assignment: CDR1 MNHEY and CDR2 SVGEGT. The CDR3 contains 14 residues. The CDR3 nucleotides are TGTGCCAGCAGGACTAGCGGGAGGGGAGATACGCAGTATTTT. This codes for CASRTSGRGDTQYF.

By sample share, this clonotype is medium-sized. A library made for alpha chains picked up this beta chain off target, so its size means little. This sequence joins TRBV30 and TRBJ1-2; D is unresolved. V gave up 3 bases and J gave up 2 bases, with 7 bases separating them. CDR3 length equals 12 residues. Germline assignment: CDR1 GTSNPN and CDR2 SVGIG (reference sequence). CDR3 protein: CAWRPANYGYTF. The CDR3 DNA follows: TGTGCCTGGAGGCCCGCAAACTATGGCTACACCTTC.

This clonotype is termed medium-sized. As an off-target read in a library built for alpha chains, this beta chain has a frequency of little significance. The chain links TRBV28 to TRBJ2-3; D call uncertain. V gave up 3 bases and J gave up 5 bases, with 3 bases separating them. CDR1 and CDR2 (germline): MDHEN, SYDVKM. The CDR3 is 11 amino acids. The CDR3 coding sequence is TGTGCCAGCAGTTTCGGAGATACGCAGTATTTT. As protein: CASSFGDTQYF. The complete variable domain, with remaining parts taken from reference TRBV28 and TRBJ2-3, reads DVKVTQSSRYLVKRTGEKVFLECVQDMDHENMFWYRQDPGLGLRLIYFSYDVKMKEKGDIPEGYSVSREKKERFSLILESASTNQTSMYLCASSFGDTQYFGPGTRLTVL.

This clonotype was counted between two and nine times. Found in a library prepared for alpha chains, this beta chain is an off-target read, and its abundance has little meaning. V gene TRBV29-1 combines with J gene TRBJ1-2; D possibly corresponds to TRBD1 (5 bases). Per the germline V gene, CDR1 is SQVTM and CDR2 is ANQGSEA. The CDR3 loop spans 14 amino acids. V was trimmed by 5 bases and J by 6 bases, leaving 19 bases between them. CDR3 sequence: CSVSRGHRLDGYTF. Written as DNA, the CDR3 is TGCAGCGTTTCTAGGGGCCACCGCCTAGATGGCTACACCTTC.

A remark on this clonotype: This beta chain is off target for a library built for alpha chains, so its abundance means little. V usage is TRBV5-1 and J usage is TRBJ1-1; D remains unclear. The germline CDR1 and CDR2 sequences are SGHRS and YFSETQ. Trimming took 1 base from V and 3 from J, leaving 7 bases between them. The CDR3 extends over 13 amino acids. For the CDR3, the DNA is TGCGCCAGCAGCTTGTTAGGAGACACTGAAGCTTTCTTT. Amino acids: CASSLLGDTEAFF.

This clonotype is medium-sized by share. Found in a library prepared for alpha chains, this beta chain is an off-target read, and its abundance has little meaning. The chain couples TRBV6-1 to TRBJ2-5; 9 positions match TRBD2. Per the germline V gene, CDR1 is MNHNS and CDR2 is SASEGT. J was trimmed by 4 bases and V by 3 bases; bases with no gene match: 6. The CDR3 loop spans 15 amino acids. The chain's CDR3 is CASSENGGRGETQYF. The DNA of the CDR3 is TGTGCCAGCAGTGAGAATGGCGGGAGGGGAGAGACCCAGTACTTC.

In its sample, this clonotype was seen many times. The library was built for alpha chains, so this beta chain is an off-target read and its size means little. V usage is TRBV9 and J usage is TRBJ2-5, with unresolved D. This CDR3 has 13 amino acids. Trimming removed 1 base at V and 5 bases at J, with 9 bases between. Germline V CDR1 and CDR2: SGDLS, YYNGEE. The CDR3 nucleotides are TGTGCCAGCAGCGTAAGCCCCCCTGAGACCCAGTACTTC. Translation: CASSVSPPETQYF.